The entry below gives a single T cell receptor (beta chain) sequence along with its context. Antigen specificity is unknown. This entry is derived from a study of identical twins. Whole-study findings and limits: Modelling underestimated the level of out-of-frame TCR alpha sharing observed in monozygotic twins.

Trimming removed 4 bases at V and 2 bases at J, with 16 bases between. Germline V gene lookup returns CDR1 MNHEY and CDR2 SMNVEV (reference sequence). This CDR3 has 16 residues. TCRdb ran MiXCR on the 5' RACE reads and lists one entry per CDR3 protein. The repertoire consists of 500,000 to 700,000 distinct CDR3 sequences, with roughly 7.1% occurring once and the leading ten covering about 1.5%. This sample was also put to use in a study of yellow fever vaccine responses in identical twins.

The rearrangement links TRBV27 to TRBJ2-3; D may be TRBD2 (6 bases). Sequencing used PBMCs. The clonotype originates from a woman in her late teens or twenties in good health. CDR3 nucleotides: TGTGCCAGCAGTTCCCCGGGACTCGGATTCACAGATACGCAGTATTTT. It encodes CASSSPGLGFTDTQYF.